This T cell receptor (beta chain) derives from a study of T cell repertoires in cytomegalovirus infection. For the study at large: Recently identified HLA-C-restricted CMV epitopes were among the peptides used.

CDR1 and CDR2 (germline): ENHRY, SYGVKD. CDR3 length equals 16 residues. V was clipped by 6 bases and J by 3 bases; unmatched bases: 13. TCRdb ran MiXCR on the reads and lists one entry per CDR3 protein. The data contain around 50,000 distinct CDR3 sequences, over 15% of them singletons. Many counts were recorded for this clonotype. Its antigen is as yet unknown. The chain uses TRBV10-3 and TRBJ2-7, with 8 bases that match TRBD2. The TCR sequence derives from a human donor in good health (CMV status not recorded). Some clones in this sample may be carry-over from other donors' samples. Sequenced here: CD8+ T cells from cultured PBMCs, sampled from culture after CMV antigen stimulation. The CDR3: CAISPGGGAGFYEQYF. The CDR3 DNA is TGTGCCATCAGCCCCGGGGGGGGCGCAGGATTCTACGAGCAGTACTTC.